This T cell receptor (beta chain) is from a study of CD8+ T cells in alopecia areata. This CDR3 spans 13 amino acids. Germline loops: CDR1 SGHVS, CDR2 FQNEAQ. V was clipped by 5 bases and J by 1 base, with 8 bases between them. Study-wide points: There were also resident alphabeta T cells of normal skin sequenced in scalp samples.

Once RNA had been extracted, it was reverse transcribed into cDNA to act as the sequencing template. Data came from immunoSEQ multiplex PCR; TCRdb stores just in-frame clones and leaves some out. Of some 190,000 clones listed, 40% to 55% are singletons. Treatment: oral pan-JAK inhibitor, 5-10 mg twice daily. Regarding this clone: The antigen is not known.

The chain uses TRBV7-8 and TRBJ1-2; unclear D gene. This sequence originates from a human donor with alopecia areata. This material consisted of CD8+ T cells sorted from blood, taken around week 54, from a patient treated with tofacitinib. For the CDR3, the DNA is TGTGCCAGCAGCCTGAAATATAACTATGGCTACACCTTC. Its protein product is CASSLKYNYGYTF. Based on the CDR3 plus reference TRBV7-8 and TRBJ1-2, the full variable domain is GAGVSQSPRYKVAKRGQDVALRCDPISGHVSLFWYQQALGQGPEFLTYFQNEAQLDKSGLPSDRFFAERPEGSVSTLKIQRTQQEDSAVYLCASSLKYNYGYTFGSGTRLTVV.